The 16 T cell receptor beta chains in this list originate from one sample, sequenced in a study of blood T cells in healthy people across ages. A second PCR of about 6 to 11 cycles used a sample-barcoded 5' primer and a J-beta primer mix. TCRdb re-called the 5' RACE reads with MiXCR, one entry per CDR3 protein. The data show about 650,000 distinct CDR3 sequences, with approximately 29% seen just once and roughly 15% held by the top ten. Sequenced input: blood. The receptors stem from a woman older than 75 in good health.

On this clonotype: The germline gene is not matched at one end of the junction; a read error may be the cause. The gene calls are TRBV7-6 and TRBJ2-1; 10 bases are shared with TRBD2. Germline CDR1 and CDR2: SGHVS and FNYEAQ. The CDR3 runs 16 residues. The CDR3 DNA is TGTGCCAGCAGCTCCCTAGCGGGAGAATCCCACAACGAGCAGTTCTTC. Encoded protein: CASSSLAGESHNEQFF.

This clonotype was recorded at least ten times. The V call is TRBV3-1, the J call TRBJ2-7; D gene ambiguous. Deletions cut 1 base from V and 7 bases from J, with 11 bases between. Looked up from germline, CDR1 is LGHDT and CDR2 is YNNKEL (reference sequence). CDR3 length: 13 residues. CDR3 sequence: CASSQVWTSEQYF. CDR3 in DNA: TGTGCCAGCAGCCAAGTTTGGACGAGTGAGCAGTACTTC.

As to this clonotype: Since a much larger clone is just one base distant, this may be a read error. CDR3 region: CSARDVTANYGYTF. DNA of the CDR3: TGCAGTGCTAGAGATGTGACGGCTAACTATGGCTACACCTTC. The rearrangement uses TRBV20-1 and TRBJ1-2; D not certain. The V gene lost 0 bases and the J gene lost 0 bases, with 8 bases spanning the gap. This CDR3 is built from 14 residues. CDR1 is DFQATT and CDR2 is SNEGSKA in the germline V gene (reference sequence).

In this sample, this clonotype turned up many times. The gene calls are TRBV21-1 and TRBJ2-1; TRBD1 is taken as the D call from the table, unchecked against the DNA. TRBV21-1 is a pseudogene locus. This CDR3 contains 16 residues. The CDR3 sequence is CASSIHGTGAEHEQFF. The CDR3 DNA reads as TGTGCCAGCAGCATCCATGGGACAGGGGCCGAACATGAGCAGTTCTTC.

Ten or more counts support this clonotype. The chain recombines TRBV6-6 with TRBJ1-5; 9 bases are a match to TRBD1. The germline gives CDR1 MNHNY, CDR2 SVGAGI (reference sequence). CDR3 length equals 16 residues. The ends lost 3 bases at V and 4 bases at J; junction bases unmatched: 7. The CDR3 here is CASSYIQGAGNQPQHF. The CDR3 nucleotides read TGTGCCAGCAGTTATATACAGGGGGCAGGTAATCAGCCCCAGCATTTT.

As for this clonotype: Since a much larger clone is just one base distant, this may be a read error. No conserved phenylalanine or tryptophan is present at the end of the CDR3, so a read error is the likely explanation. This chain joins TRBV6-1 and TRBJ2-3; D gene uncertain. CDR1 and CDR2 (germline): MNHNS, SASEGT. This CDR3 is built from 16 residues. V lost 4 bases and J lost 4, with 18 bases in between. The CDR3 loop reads CASSVGSRLVADTQYL. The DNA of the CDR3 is TGTGCCAGCAGTGTGGGGTCTAGACTTGTCGCAGATACGCAGTATTTG.

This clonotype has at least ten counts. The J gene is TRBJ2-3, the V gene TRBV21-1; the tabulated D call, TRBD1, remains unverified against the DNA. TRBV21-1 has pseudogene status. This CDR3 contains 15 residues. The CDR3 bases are TGTGCCAGCAGCTCTCGTATGGGGCCGACAGATACGCAGTATTTT. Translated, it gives CASSSRMGPTDTQYF.

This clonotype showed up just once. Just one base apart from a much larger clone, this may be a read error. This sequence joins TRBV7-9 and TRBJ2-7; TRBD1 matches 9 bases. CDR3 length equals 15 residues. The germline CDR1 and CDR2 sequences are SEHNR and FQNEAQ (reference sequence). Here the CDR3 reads CAGSLRGQGPGEQYF. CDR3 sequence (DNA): TGTGCCGGCAGCTTAAGGGGACAGGGTCCTGGGGAGCAGTACTTC.

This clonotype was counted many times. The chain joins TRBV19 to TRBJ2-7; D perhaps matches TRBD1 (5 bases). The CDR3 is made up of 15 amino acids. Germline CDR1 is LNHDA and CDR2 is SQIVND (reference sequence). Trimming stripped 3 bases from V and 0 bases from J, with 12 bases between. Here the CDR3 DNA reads TGTGCCAGTAGTATGACAGTTCTACTCTCCTACGAGCAGTACTTC. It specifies CASSMTVLLSYEQYF. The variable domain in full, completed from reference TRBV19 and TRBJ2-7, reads DGGITQSPKYLFRKEGQNVTLSCEQNLNHDAMYWYRQDPGQGLRLIYYSQIVNDFQKGDIAEGYSVSREKKESFPLTVTSAQKNPTAFYLCASSMTVLLSYEQYFGPGTRLTVT.

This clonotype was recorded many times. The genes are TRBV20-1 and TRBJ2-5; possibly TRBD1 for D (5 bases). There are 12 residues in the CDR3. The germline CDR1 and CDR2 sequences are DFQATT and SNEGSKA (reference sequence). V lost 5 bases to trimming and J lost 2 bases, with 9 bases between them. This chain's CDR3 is CSARNRQETQYF. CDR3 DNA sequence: TGCAGTGCTCGGAACAGGCAAGAGACCCAGTACTTC.

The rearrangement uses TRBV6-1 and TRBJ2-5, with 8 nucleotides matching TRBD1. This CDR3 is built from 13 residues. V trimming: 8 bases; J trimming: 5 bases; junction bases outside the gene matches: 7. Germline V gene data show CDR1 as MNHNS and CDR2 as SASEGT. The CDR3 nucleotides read TGTGCCAGCGGCCGGGACAGGTGTGAGACCCAGTACTTC. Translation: CASGRDRCETQYF.

The CDR3 nucleotides read TGTGCCAGCAGCGAAACGACAGATGGAGCTTTCTTT. Translated: CASSETTDGAFF. The V gene is TRBV12-3 or TRBV12-4, the J gene TRBJ1-1; D might be TRBD1 (5 bases). V lost 6 bases and J lost 10, with 15 bases in between. This CDR3 is 12 amino acids long.

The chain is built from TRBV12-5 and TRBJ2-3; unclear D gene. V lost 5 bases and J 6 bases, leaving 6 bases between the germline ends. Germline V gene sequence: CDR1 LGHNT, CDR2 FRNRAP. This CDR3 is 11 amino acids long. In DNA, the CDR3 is TGTGCTAGTGGTGTCCGGGATACGCAGTATTTT. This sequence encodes CASGVRDTQYF. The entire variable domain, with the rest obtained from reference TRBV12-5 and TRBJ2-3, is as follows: DARVTQTPRHKVTEMGQEVTMRCQPILGHNTVFWYRQTMMQGLELLAYFRNRAPLDDSGMPKDRFSAEMPDATLATLKIQPSEPRDSAVYFCASGVRDTQYFGPGTRLTVL.

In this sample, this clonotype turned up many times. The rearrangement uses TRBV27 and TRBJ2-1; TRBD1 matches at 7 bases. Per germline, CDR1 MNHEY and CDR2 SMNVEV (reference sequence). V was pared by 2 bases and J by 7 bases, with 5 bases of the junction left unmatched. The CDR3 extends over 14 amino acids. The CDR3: CASSLGQVKNEQFF. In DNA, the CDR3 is TGTGCCAGCAGTTTAGGACAGGTAAAGAATGAGCAGTTCTTC.

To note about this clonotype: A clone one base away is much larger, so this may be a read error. CDR3 sequence (DNA): TGTGCCATCAGGGGGGGGGGCCCGAGCACTGAAGCTTTCTTT. It specifies CAIRGGGPSTEAFF. V usage is TRBV10-3 and J usage is TRBJ1-1, with a weak D call TRBD1 (6 bases). Trimming left V 6 bases short and J 4 bases short, with 15 bases between. CDR1 and CDR2 (germline): ENHRY, SYGVKD. This CDR3 is built from 14 residues.

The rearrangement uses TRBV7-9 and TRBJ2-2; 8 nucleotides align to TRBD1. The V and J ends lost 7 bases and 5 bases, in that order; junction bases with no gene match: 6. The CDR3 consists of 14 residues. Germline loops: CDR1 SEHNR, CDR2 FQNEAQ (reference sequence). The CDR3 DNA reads TGTGCCAGCAACACCGACAGGGGAACCGGGGAGCTGTTTTTT. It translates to CASNTDRGTGELFF. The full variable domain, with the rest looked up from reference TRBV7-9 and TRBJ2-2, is DTGVSQNPRHKITKRGQNVTFRCDPISEHNRLYWYRQTLGQGPEFLTYFQNEAQLEKSRLLSDRFSAERPKGSFSTLEIQRTEQGDSAMYLCASNTDRGTGELFFGEGSRLTVL.